The rows below give T cell receptor beta chains drawn from one sample of a study of blood T cell repertoires in COVID-19. Sequenced by immunoSEQ multiplex PCR; TCRdb stores in-frame clones only, minus some. This repertoire shows about 200,000 clones, around 80% found once; its top ten account for 5.5%. The sample consisted of peripheral blood. The receptors stem from a woman aged 70 to 79 with acute or convalescent COVID-19. CDR3s include the opening cysteine and the closing phenylalanine or tryptophan. The order of the fields is D gene, V gene, J gene, clone size, CDR3 DNA, CDR3 protein. A D gene is named only where the DNA matches it firmly. Only some rows state a clone size, as once, few, many or a class for expanded clones.

>.|TRBV7-3|TRBJ2-2|.
TGTGCCAGCAGCCCCGACACGCGCACCGGGGAGCTGTTTTTT
CASSPDTRTGELFF
>.|TRBV2|TRBJ2-1|.
TGTGCCAGCAGTGAGGTACAGCCCGACTACAATGAGCAGTTCTTC
CASSEVQPDYNEQFF
>TRBD1|TRBV18|TRBJ2-7|.
TGTGCCAGCTCACCAATGGACAGGGGAGGGTACGAGCAGTACTTC
CASSPMDRGGYEQYF
>TRBD2|TRBV6-5|TRBJ2-2|.
TGTGCCAGCAGTTTTCTAGCGGGAGTCAGTCCCGGGGAGCTGTTTTTT
CASSFLAGVSPGELFF
>TRBD2|TRBV19|TRBJ2-1|few
TGTGCCAGTAGTACTAGCGGGAGAGCCGAGCAGTTCTTC
CASSTSGRAEQFF
>TRBD1|TRBV27|TRBJ2-1|.
TGTGCCAGCAGTCCGTCGGACAGGGCCTACAATGAGCAGTTCTTC
CASSPSDRAYNEQFF
>TRBD1|TRBV5-8|TRBJ2-7|.
TGTGCCACCTCAGGGGGTTACGAGCAGTACTTC
CATSGGYEQYF
>.|TRBV2|TRBJ2-1|.
TGTGCCAGCAGTGAGGCAGGGGCCTACAATGAGCAGTTCTTC
CASSEAGAYNEQFF
>TRBD1|TRBV10-2|TRBJ1-5|few
TGCGCCACTCAACAGGGGTCCGATCAGCCCCAGCATTTT
CATQQGSDQPQHF
>.|TRBV19|TRBJ2-3|.
TGTGCCAGTAGTATGACAGGAACCACAGATACGCAGTATTTT
CASSMTGTTDTQYF
>TRBD1|TRBV10-2|TRBJ1-4|.
TGCGCCAGCAGACAAGGGACAGGGGGCGCCTCTTCCAGTGAAAAACTGTTTTTT
CASRQGTGGASSSEKLFF
>TRBD2|TRBV19|TRBJ2-5|.
TGTGCCAGTAGTATAGAGGGGACTAGCCCCAAGACCCAGTACTTC
CASSIEGTSPKTQYF
>.|TRBV28|TRBJ1-2|.
TGTGCCAGCAGCCCTGACAGTGCTGCTTATGGCTACACCTTC
CASSPDSAAYGYTF
>.|TRBV13|TRBJ2-2|.
TGTGCCAGCAGCTTTATTGGCGGGAACACCGGGGAGCTGTTTTTT
CASSFIGGNTGELFF
>TRBD2|TRBV7-6|TRBJ2-1|.
TGTGCCAGCAGCTTAGCCGGACTAGGAGGCAATGAGCAGTTCTTC
CASSLAGLGGNEQFF
>.|TRBV18|TRBJ1-1|.
TGTGCCAGCTCACCCCTGCGGTCTGAAGCTTTCTTT
CASSPLRSEAFF
>.|TRBV20-1|TRBJ1-1|.
TGCAGTGCTAGCCAGAACACTGAAGCTTTCTTT
CSASQNTEAFF
>.|TRBV5-1|TRBJ1-6|.
TGCGCCAGCAGCTTGGGAGGGGGAGAATCACCCCTCCACTTT
CASSLGGGESPLHF
>.|TRBV6-1|TRBJ1-1|.
TGTGCCAGCAGTGAAGTCCGGGAAGCTTTCTTT
CASSEVREAFF
>.|TRBV3-1/TRBV3-2|TRBJ2-7|.
TGTGCCAGCAGCCAAGTAGCCGGCTACGAGCAGTACTTC
CASSQVAGYEQYF
>TRBD2|TRBV5-1|TRBJ2-1|.
TGCGCCAGCAGCTTGGGGCGGGAGGGGTTGAACAATGAGCAGTTCTTC
CASSLGREGLNNEQFF
>TRBD2|TRBV20-1|TRBJ2-1|.
TGCAGTGCCGCGGGAGTCGGTGAGCAGTTCTTC
CSAAGVGEQFF
>.|TRBV5-1|TRBJ2-2|.
TGCGCCAGCAGCTCTATAACAGAGAACACCGGGGAGCTGTTTTTT
CASSSITENTGELFF
>.|TRBV7-8|TRBJ1-1|once
TGTGCCAGCAGCTTAGGAAGTCAACTCAACACTGAAGCTTTCTTT
CASSLGSQLNTEAFF
>.|TRBV2|TRBJ2-1|.
TGTGCCAGCAGTGTCTCATCTAGCTCCTACAATGAGCAGTTCTTC
CASSVSSSSYNEQFF
>.|TRBV30|TRBJ1-3|once
TGTGCCTGGAGTGTACGACAGAGATTCTCTGGAAACACCATATATTTT
CAWSVRQRFSGNTIYF
>TRBD1|TRBV12-5|TRBJ1-5|few
TGTGCTAGTGGTTTGGCTGACAGGGGTTTAGGCAATCAGCCCCAGCATTTT
CASGLADRGLGNQPQHF
>.|TRBV27|TRBJ1-2|.
TGTGCCAGCAATCAGGGCGGTCCGAATATTGGCTATGGCTACACCTTC
CASNQGGPNIGYGYTF
>TRBD1|TRBV29-1|TRBJ1-4|.
TGCAGCGTGAAAACAGGGGGTACTAATGAAAAACTGTTTTTT
CSVKTGGTNEKLFF
>.|TRBV27|TRBJ1-1|.
TGTGCCAGCAGTTTAAAAGGGCCGGGGTTCACTGAAGCTTTCTTT
CASSLKGPGFTEAFF
>.|TRBV6-5|TRBJ2-1|.
TGTGCCAGCAGGCCCGTGAGGGCGGGGAATGAGCAGTTCTTC
CASRPVRAGNEQFF
>TRBD1|TRBV10-3|TRBJ2-1|.
TGTGCCATCAGTCAGGGGGAGTACAATGAGCAGTTCTTC
CAISQGEYNEQFF
>TRBD1|TRBV20-1|TRBJ2-7|.
TGCAGTGCTAGTCAGGGACAGGTCACTGGGGAGCAGTACTTC
CSASQGQVTGEQYF
>TRBD2|TRBV5-5|TRBJ2-3|few
TGTGCCAGCAGCTTGGCAGTAGCGGGAGATCTGGATTTT
CASSLAVAGDLDF
>.|TRBV2|TRBJ2-2|once
TGTGCCAGCACGTTAACCCGGTCCGGGGAGCTGTTTTTT
CASTLTRSGELFF
>.|TRBV19|TRBJ1-5|many
TGTGCCAGTAGCACCGGGCAGGGGATTACGCCCCAGCATTTT
CASSTGQGITPQHF
>.|TRBV28|TRBJ2-7|.
TGTGCCAGCAGTAGGAGGTTAGGGTCCCACGAGCAGTACTTC
CASSRRLGSHEQYF
>TRBD1|TRBV12-3/TRBV12-4|TRBJ1-2|.
TGTGCCAGTACCGGGACAGGGGTATTTGGCTACACCTTC
CASTGTGVFGYTF
>.|TRBV2|TRBJ1-1|once
TGTGCCAGCAGTGAAGAGGTCGGGGGTGAAGCTTTCTTT
CASSEEVGGEAFF
>TRBD2|TRBV3-1/TRBV3-2|TRBJ2-7|.
TGTGCCAGCAGCCCCGGGACTAGCTCCTACGAGCAGTACTTC
CASSPGTSSYEQYF
>.|TRBV2|TRBJ2-3|.
TGTGCCAGCAGTGCCGCAGGGCTAAGCACAGATACGCAGTATTTT
CASSAAGLSTDTQYF
>TRBD2|TRBV7-9|TRBJ2-5|.
TGTGCCAGCAGCCCGACTAGCGGGACTTCCCAAGAGACCCAGTACTTC
CASSPTSGTSQETQYF
>.|TRBV18|TRBJ2-5|.
TGTGCCAGCTCACCAGTGTTGCAGGAGACCCAGTACTTC
CASSPVLQETQYF
>.|TRBV28|TRBJ1-6|.
TGTGCAGGCGGAAGTCCGGGACAATATAATTCACCCCTCCACTTT
CAGGSPGQYNSPLHF
>.|TRBV6-5|TRBJ2-7|.
TGTGCCGCACCCGAGCCGCCCTACGAGCAGTACTTC
CAAPEPPYEQYF
>.|TRBV2|TRBJ1-1|.
TGTGCCAGCACGGGGGGGAAGGGGAACACTGAAGCTTTCTTT
CASTGGKGNTEAFF
>.|TRBV2|TRBJ1-1|.
TGTGCCACACACAGGGACGGGAACACTGAAGCTTTCTTT
CATHRDGNTEAFF
>.|TRBV28|TRBJ2-2|.
TGTGCCAGCAGTCTTCCAGGGGACCCTAACACCGGGGAGCTGTTTTTT
CASSLPGDPNTGELFF
>TRBD1|TRBV28|TRBJ1-2|.
TGTGCCAGCAGCCTCCCGGGACAGGGCCGTGCCTATGGCTACACCTTC
CASSLPGQGRAYGYTF
>TRBD2|TRBV2|TRBJ2-1|many
TGTGCCAGCAGTGAAGTGACTAGCGTCCTCAATGAGCAGTTCTTC
CASSEVTSVLNEQFF
>TRBD2|TRBV5-8|TRBJ2-1|.
TGTGCCAGCAGCAAGGGACTAGCGGAATACGATGAGCAGTTCTTC
CASSKGLAEYDEQFF
>.|TRBV6-5|TRBJ1-5|.
TGTGCCAGCAAGGGGACTCTAGATCAGCCCCAGCATTTT
CASKGTLDQPQHF
>.|TRBV6-2/TRBV6-3|TRBJ1-3|.
TGTGCCAGCAGTTCCGCGGCTGCTGGAAACACCATATATTTT
CASSSAAAGNTIYF
>.|TRBV3-1/TRBV3-2|TRBJ1-1|.
TGTGCCAGCAGCCAAGATCACATTAGTACAGCCCGGAACCCTGAAGCTTTCTTT
CASSQDHISTARNPEAFF
>TRBD1|TRBV5-1|TRBJ2-2|.
TGCGCCAGCAGCTCGACAGGGGGGTCCTCCGGGGAGCTGTTTTTT
CASSSTGGSSGELFF
>TRBD1|TRBV5-5|TRBJ1-5|.
TGTGCCAGCAGCTTGGAGGGACAGGGGTATCAGCCCCAGCATTTT
CASSLEGQGYQPQHF
>TRBD2|TRBV7-3|TRBJ2-1|.
TGTGCCAGCAGCTTCCGGACTAGCGGTAACAATGAGCAGTTCTTC
CASSFRTSGNNEQFF